These T cell receptor beta chains were read from a single sample in a study of shared T cell receptors in the human thymus. Sequenced by immunoSEQ multiplex PCR; TCRdb stores in-frame clones only, minus some. The table records 450,000 to 650,000 clones, 70% to 80% of them present only once. The same data also contributed to another study, on human thymus T cells.

Sequencing used thymocytes. The receptors stem from a boy less than two years old with a congenital heart defect. CDR3s include the opening cysteine and the closing phenylalanine or tryptophan. Each record gives: V gene, J gene, CDR3 protein.

v_call: TRBV7-9
j_call: TRBJ1-2
cdr3_aa: CASSLGTGGGGYTF

v_call: TRBV18
j_call: TRBJ1-2
cdr3_aa: CASSPDRGHNYGYTF

v_call: TRBV6-4
j_call: TRBJ1-2
cdr3_aa: CASSDTTGQSIYGYTF

v_call: TRBV5-4
j_call: TRBJ2-7
cdr3_aa: CASSPQARLGPKIYEQYF

v_call: TRBV18
j_call: TRBJ2-5
cdr3_aa: CASSRLAGGPAETQYF

v_call: TRBV7-2
j_call: TRBJ2-1
cdr3_aa: CASRTAGSYNEQFF

v_call: TRBV6-4
j_call: TRBJ2-7
cdr3_aa: CASSMRNRPEYEQYF

v_call: TRBV20-1
j_call: TRBJ2-3
cdr3_aa: CSVRLTDTQYF

v_call: TRBV29-1
j_call: TRBJ2-5
cdr3_aa: CSVDELAGGPKETQYF

v_call: TRBV5-6
j_call: TRBJ2-7
cdr3_aa: CASSLYRDRAGEQYF